These 17 T cell receptor beta chains originate from one sample sequenced in a study of T cell changes during pregnancy in multiple sclerosis. Only in-frame clones appear in the TCRdb table, and some are missing; sequencing was by immunoSEQ multiplex PCR. The data hold around 69,000 clones, with 85% to 95% observed a single time. This specimen consisted of peripheral blood, obtained in the second trimester of pregnancy. These receptor sequences come from a female donor in good health, enrolled as a control in a pregnancy study.

The table lists this clone with a count of one. This chain links TRBV7-8 with TRBJ1-1; D ambiguous. CDR1 and CDR2 (germline): SGHVS, FQNEAQ. The CDR3 runs 13 residues. V was pared by 5 bases and J by 6 bases, with 13 bases between. DNA for the CDR3: TGTGCCAGCAGCCACCGGGTCGGGGCTGAAGCTTTCTTT. Its translation: CASSHRVGAEAFF.

The chain uses TRBV15 and TRBJ2-7, with TRBD1 matching over 7 bases. Germline V gene lookup returns CDR1 LNHNV and CDR2 YYDKDF (reference sequence). CDR3 length: 14 residues. V was clipped by 1 base and J by 3 bases; unmatched bases: 3. CDR3 sequence reads: CATSRGDSLYEQYF. CDR3 in DNA: TGTGCCACCAGCAGAGGGGACAGCCTCTACGAGCAGTACTTC.

V is TRBV7-8 and J is TRBJ1-4; TRBD1 agrees at 10 bases. CDR1 and CDR2 (germline): SGHVS, FQNEAQ. The CDR3 is 15 amino acids. V lost 4 bases, J lost 8 bases, and 7 bases stayed unmatched. CDR3 protein: CASSYGQGVGEKLFF. CDR3 DNA: TGTGCCAGCAGCTATGGACAGGGGGTAGGCGAAAAACTGTTTTTT.

The chain joins TRBV7-2 to TRBJ2-3; TRBD2 aligns across 10 bases. Germline V gene data show CDR1 as SGHTA and CDR2 as FQGNSA. After removal of 6 bases from V and 2 bases from J, the junction contained 5 bases not matched to a gene. The CDR3 covers 15 residues. The CDR3 region has the DNA TGTGCCAGCAGTCTTAGCGGGGGGCCCACAGATACGCAGTATTTT. This translates into CASSLSGGPTDTQYF.

The chain is built from TRBV4-1 and TRBJ1-5; the D is unclear. The CDR3 is 16 amino acids. The V end lost 1 base, the J end lost 0 bases, and 10 bases lay between the germline ends. Looked up from germline, CDR1 is MGHRA and CDR2 is YSYEKL. For the CDR3, the DNA is TGCGCCAGCAGCCAAGTGCGCGGGATTAGCAATCAGCCCCAGCATTTT. It yields the protein CASSQVRGISNQPQHF.

The rearrangement joins TRBV28 to TRBJ1-1; no clear D. The CDR3 is 12 residues long. The V end was cut by 3 bases, the J end by 3 bases, with 5 bases between. CDR1 and CDR2 (germline): MDHEN, SYDVKM. CDR3 sequence (DNA): TGTGCCAGCAGTTTGCAGTACACTGAAGCTTTCTTT. Translation gives CASSLQYTEAFF. Looking up the rest from reference TRBV28 and TRBJ1-1 gives the full variable domain: DVKVTQSSRYLVKRTGEKVFLECVQDMDHENMFWYRQDPGLGLRLIYFSYDVKMKEKGDIPEGYSVSREKKERFSLILESASTNQTSMYLCASSLQYTEAFFGQGTRLTVV.

This chain uses TRBV18 with TRBJ2-5; a possible D gene is TRBD1 (7 bases). The CDR3 is made up of 14 amino acids. The ends were cut back, 4 bases at V and 4 bases at J, with 13 bases in the middle. Germline V gene data show CDR1 as KGHSH and CDR2 as LQKENI. CDR3 DNA: TGTGCCAGCTCACGACGGCAGGGGGGAGAGACCCAGTACTTC. Amino acid sequence: CASSRRQGGETQYF.

The chain combines TRBV5-8 with TRBJ1-3; 7 nucleotides agree with TRBD1. This CDR3 is 15 amino acids long. Per germline, CDR1 SGHTS and CDR2 YDEGEE. V shed 0 bases, J shed 4 bases, and the junction held 4 bases outside the gene matches. This chain's CDR3 is CASSLDRGWGNTIYF. The DNA for the CDR3 is TGTGCCAGCAGCTTGGACAGGGGATGGGGAAACACCATATATTTT.

The chain links TRBV6-5 to TRBJ1-1; D ambiguous. Looked up from germline, CDR1 is MNHEY and CDR2 is SVGAGI. Deletions cut 2 bases from V and 0 bases from J, with 4 bases between. The CDR3 consists of 13 residues. This chain's CDR3 is CASSYAVNTEAFF. CDR3 nucleotide sequence: TGTGCCAGCAGTTACGCGGTGAACACTGAAGCTTTCTTT.

The V call is TRBV2, the J call TRBJ2-1; 10 bases agree with TRBD1. V lost 9 bases, J lost 4 bases, and 3 bases stayed unmatched. Germline V lookup: CDR1 SNHLY, CDR2 FYNNEI. CDR3 length equals 13 residues. The CDR3 DNA is TGTGCCAGTAGGACAGGGGGTTACAATGAGCAGTTCTTC. Its translation: CASRTGGYNEQFF.

The chain employs TRBV4-1 and TRBJ2-3, with TRBD1 identical over 9 bases. Germline CDR1 is MGHRA and CDR2 is YSYEKL. The CDR3 loop spans 14 amino acids. V lost 4 bases and J lost 5; bases outside the gene matches: 4. The CDR3 nucleotides are TGCGCCAGCAGCCGGACAGGGGTTGGAGATACGCAGTATTTT. Translation: CASSRTGVGDTQYF.

The rearrangement links TRBV10-3 to TRBJ2-3; no definite D call. Germline lookup yields CDR1 ENHRY and CDR2 SYGVKD. V shed 0 bases and J shed 6 bases, with 13 bases lying between them. The CDR3 runs 15 residues. CDR3: CAISESNLGADTQYF. The DNA for the CDR3 is TGTGCCATCAGTGAGTCGAATCTAGGAGCGGATACGCAGTATTTT.

V and J are TRBV19 and TRBJ1-3; D remains unclear. This CDR3 has 11 residues. V was trimmed by 9 bases and J by 4 bases, leaving 7 bases between them. Germline lookup yields CDR1 LNHDA and CDR2 SQIVND (reference sequence). CDR3 sequence: CASDWGNTIYF. DNA for the CDR3: TGTGCCAGCGACTGGGGAAACACCATATATTTT.

This chain connects TRBV7-2 to TRBJ1-5; TRBD1 agrees at 7 bases. The V segment lost 2 bases and the J segment 4 bases; nucleotides outside the gene matches: 8. Germline V lookup: CDR1 SGHTA, CDR2 FQGNSA. CDR3 size: 16 residues. The CDR3 sequence is CASSLFDRAKNQPQHF. The CDR3 DNA follows: TGTGCCAGCAGCTTATTTGACAGGGCGAAGAATCAGCCCCAGCATTTT.

This clone was counted a few times. The chain has TRBV28 and TRBJ1-4, with D perhaps matching TRBD1 (5 bases). CDR1 and CDR2 (germline): MDHEN, SYDVKM. The CDR3 has 15 residues. V was pared by 8 bases and J by 3 bases, with 16 bases between. CDR3 DNA sequence: TGTGCCAGCTCTTTCGGATCAGGGCCTAATGAAAAACTGTTTTTT. Protein product: CASSFGSGPNEKLFF.

The V gene is TRBV28, the J gene TRBJ1-5; D may be TRBD1 (5 bases). The germline gives CDR1 MDHEN, CDR2 SYDVKM. The CDR3 extends over 15 amino acids. Deletions cut 3 bases from V and 5 bases from J, with 14 bases between. This CDR3 is CASSFVQVADQPQHF. CDR3 sequence (DNA): TGTGCCAGCAGTTTCGTACAGGTCGCCGATCAGCCCCAGCATTTT.

This chain uses TRBV7-2 with TRBJ1-5; D may be TRBD1 (6 bases). Germline lookup yields CDR1 SGHTA and CDR2 FQGNSA. The CDR3 runs to 15 residues. Trimming removed 6 bases from V and 4 bases from J, with 16 bases in between. The CDR3 bases are TGTGCCAGCAGGCCAGGACAGAACTTTAATCAGCCCCAGCATTTT. As protein: CASRPGQNFNQPQHF.